This is a list of T cell receptor beta chains from one sample in a study of a mutant IDH1 vaccine in newly diagnosed glioma. Sequenced by immunoSEQ multiplex PCR; TCRdb stores in-frame clones only, minus some. The data contain approximately 100,000 clones, about 90% of them seen just once; the ten biggest clones take up roughly 0.54%. This sample comprised PBMCs, obtained from a glioma patient treated with radiotherapy, temozolomide or both. These receptors were taken from a woman between 50 and 59 years old with glioma. CDR3s include the opening cysteine and the closing phenylalanine or tryptophan. D genes are given only for firm matches. Size values are once, few and many counts, or a class for expanded clones, and some rows have none.

v_call	clone_size	j_call	d_call	cdr3_nt	cdr3_aa
TRBV5-1	.	TRBJ2-3	.	TGCGCCAGCAGCTTGTTTTCCAGGGCTGGAACAGATACGCAGTATTTT	CASSLFSRAGTDTQYF
TRBV10-2	.	TRBJ2-7	.	TGCGCCGCCAGAGGGATTAGCGGAAGCTACGAGCAGTACTTC	CAARGISGSYEQYF
TRBV27	.	TRBJ1-2	.	TGTGCCAGCAGTTTCGAGGGGGGTCGTGGCTACACCTTC	CASSFEGGRGYTF
TRBV9	.	TRBJ2-7	TRBD1	TGTGCCAGCAGCCCTGGGACAGGATCCTACGAGCAGTACTTC	CASSPGTGSYEQYF
TRBV4-1	few	TRBJ1-3	.	TGCGCCAGCAGCCAAGATAGCCCTCCTGCCGCGATATTATCTGGAAACACCATATATTTT	CASSQDSPPAAILSGNTIYF
TRBV7-3	.	TRBJ2-1	TRBD2	TGTGCCAGCAGCCCTTCCGGGACTAGCGGGAACAATGAGCAGTTCTTC	CASSPSGTSGNNEQFF
TRBV11-3	.	TRBJ1-1	.	TGTGCCAGCAGCTTAGATGTAGAGAACACTGAAGCTTTCTTT	CASSLDVENTEAFF
TRBV6-6	once	TRBJ2-7	.	TGTGCCAGCAGTTACAGGCGGGAGCAGTACTTC	CASSYRREQYF
TRBV6-5	.	TRBJ1-1	.	TGTGCCAGCAGTTACTCGAGTTGGACACCCACTGAAGCTTTCTTT	CASSYSSWTPTEAFF
TRBV15	.	TRBJ1-1	.	TGTGCCACCAGCAGGGATTTAAGACAGAACACTGAAGCTTTCTTT	CATSRDLRQNTEAFF
TRBV15	.	TRBJ2-7	TRBD1	TGTGCCACGGGACAGCTGTCCTACGAGCAGTACTTC	CATGQLSYEQYF
TRBV7-9	once	TRBJ2-7	TRBD1	TGTGCCAGCAGCCACACCAGACAGGGGGGAGGCTACGAGCAGTACTTC	CASSHTRQGGGYEQYF
TRBV9	.	TRBJ2-2	TRBD1	TGTGCCAGCAGCGGGGACAGGGCGAACACCGGGGAGCTGTTTTTT	CASSGDRANTGELFF
TRBV5-6	.	TRBJ2-5	.	TGTGCCAGCAGCTTGTGGTGGGGGCGCGGGCACGAGACCCAGTACTTC	CASSLWWGRGHETQYF
TRBV7-9	.	TRBJ1-1	.	TGTGCCAGCAGCTTTGGAAGCTCTGAAGCTTTCTTT	CASSFGSSEAFF
TRBV30	.	TRBJ2-3	.	TGTGCCTGGAGACTCGGACAAGGATTGAACACAGATACGCAGTATTTT	CAWRLGQGLNTDTQYF
TRBV28	few	TRBJ1-1	TRBD1	TGTGCCAGCAGCAGCGGGACAGGGGACACTGAAGCTTTCTTT	CASSSGTGDTEAFF
TRBV14	.	TRBJ2-7	.	TGTGCCAGCAGCCAAGGGGACTTGTCCTACGAGCAGTACTTC	CASSQGDLSYEQYF